This T cell receptor (beta chain) was captured by sequencing in a study of blood T cell repertoires in COVID-19. Some clones are missing from TCRdb's copy, which holds only in-frame ones; the method was immunoSEQ multiplex PCR. The table shows 200,000 to 250,000 clones, with 88% occurring only once. CDR1 is LNHDA and CDR2 is SQIVND in the germline V gene (reference sequence). This CDR3 spans 14 amino acids. Trimming shortened V by 3 bases and J by 1 base, and 6 bases separated the two germline ends. The chain combines TRBV19 with TRBJ2-2, with no clear D. This TCR derives from a man between 18 and 29 years old with active or convalescent COVID-19. Specimen: peripheral blood. Here the CDR3 DNA reads TGTGCCAGTAGTATTTTAGAGAACACCGGGGAGCTGTTTTTT. Its translation is CASSILENTGELFF.